This T cell receptor beta chain was captured in a study of Ad26.COV2.S vaccination and SARS-CoV-2 variants. The protocol was immunoSEQ multiplex PCR, while the TCRdb copy is restricted to in-frame clones and leaves out a portion. The sample gives approximately 240,000 clones, approximately 87% of which show up once; about 10% is in the top ten. Germline V gene lookup returns CDR1 MRHNA and CDR2 SNTAGT. After removal of 5 bases from V and 4 bases from J, the junction contained 8 bases not matched to a gene. The CDR3 is 16 residues long. This clone was seen once. Treatment defined: about 20 received Ad26.COV2.S at low or high dose, single or two shots; a few received placebo; per-sample allocation not given. The samples date from day 63 after the first vaccine or placebo injection.

The specimen comprised peripheral blood, sampled in a trial of Ad26.COV2.S vaccine versus placebo. This clonotype was obtained from a person between 18 and 60 years old who received the Ad26.COV2.S COVID-19 vaccine or a placebo. V gene TRBV6-4 combines with J gene TRBJ2-3, with 11 bases that match TRBD2. The CDR3 nucleotides are TGTGCCAGCAGTCGCACCACTAGCGGGAGCCCAGATACGCAGTATTTT. This translates into CASSRTTSGSPDTQYF.